This T cell receptor (beta chain) was sequenced for a study of CD8 T cells in ankylosing spondylitis. Findings and caveats of the study: Reportedly, disease-linked clones are significantly enriched in ankylosing spondylitis patients' matched synovial fluid. Existing reports had already noted some motif variants in reactive arthritis synovial fluid and blood. There was a TCR beta motif, made of 7 or 8 highly homologous variants, that appeared characteristic of ankylosing spondylitis blood.

Quantitative barcoded 5'-RACE was used to prepare TCR beta libraries. One entry per CDR3 protein results from TCRdb running MiXCR on the 5' RACE reads. The sample shows about 840,000 distinct CDR3 sequences, roughly 12% of them seen only once. Germline lookup yields CDR1 SQVTM and CDR2 ANQGSEA. Trimming took 4 bases from V and 2 from J; bases not matched to a gene: 5. The CDR3 contains 15 residues. This clonotype was counted many times. What it binds is not known. Sample: blood, either unsorted or a sorted T cell fraction (not recorded which). This receptor was obtained from a male donor with ankylosing spondylitis. This chain links TRBV29-1 with TRBJ2-3; the match to TRBD2 covers 11 bases. The CDR3 spells CSVAASGGITDTQYF. The CDR3 DNA sequence: TGCAGCGTTGCGGCTAGCGGGGGGATCACAGATACGCAGTATTTT.